The 24 T cell receptor beta chains below all came from one sample that was sequenced in a study of shared clonotypes between healthy human individuals (dated by TCRdb to the early 2020s). Library generation was performed with the immunoSEQ multiplex PCR assay. TCRdb's version of the immuneACCESS table is confined to in-frame rearrangements and falls short of the full clone set. An unresolved V gene accounts for under half of the shortfall where checked; the remainder is of unknown origin. For this sample the table gives a few million clones, of which over 85% were detected only once. The ten largest clonotypes hold about 0.37% of the sample. Material: naive CD4+ T cells from PBMCs. According to the study, the label for this sample's cell subset or site signals: CD45RA+ positively selected. The origin of the receptors is a man aged 18 to 29 in good health. Some clones in this sample may be carry-over from other donors' samples.

The rearrangement uses TRBV5-3 and TRBJ2-1, with D possibly being TRBD1 or TRBD2 (5 bases each). TRBV5-3 is an ORF, with its function uncertain. Trimming stripped 8 bases from V and 0 bases from J, with 18 bases between. The CDR3 spans 16 residues. The CDR3 region is CARGPRWAGSYNEQFF. The CDR3 bases are TGTGCCAGGGGACCTCGGTGGGCAGGCTCCTACAATGAGCAGTTCTTC.

In regard to this clone: This CDR3 is also generated by other DNA sequences in the sample. This chain joins TRBV30 and TRBJ1-2; D not resolved. The CDR3 is made up of 12 amino acids. Trimming left V 2 bases short and J 4 bases short, with 8 bases between. Germline lookup yields CDR1 GTSNPN and CDR2 SVGIG (reference sequence). CDR3 loop: CAWSTGGYGYTF. CDR3 sequence (DNA): TGTGCCTGGAGTACTGGAGGCTATGGCTACACCTTC.

The V and J genes are TRBV4-1 and TRBJ2-4; D not certain. The germline V gene has CDR1 MGHRA and CDR2 YSYEKL. V was trimmed by 0 bases and J by 6 bases, leaving 15 bases between them. There are 16 residues in the CDR3. The chain's CDR3 is CASSQDFTGRGNIQYF. The CDR3 DNA follows: TGCGCCAGCAGCCAAGATTTTACGGGCCGAGGAAACATTCAGTACTTC.

CDR3: CASRKGTEAFF. In DNA, the CDR3 is TGCGCCAGCAGAAAAGGGACTGAAGCTTTCTTT. The J gene is TRBJ1-1, the V gene TRBV5-1; D not resolved. V was cut by 5 bases and J by 5 bases, with 7 bases left in between. Germline V gene data show CDR1 as SGHRS and CDR2 as YFSETQ. The CDR3 runs 11 residues.

This chain connects TRBV7-9 to TRBJ2-5, with a weak D call TRBD1 (6 bases). CDR3 size: 15 residues. The germline gives CDR1 SEHNR, CDR2 FQNEAQ (reference sequence). The V and J ends lost 5 bases and 4 bases respectively, with 17 bases between them. CDR3 sequence: CASSIPNRVAETQYF. CDR3 coding DNA: TGTGCCAGCAGCATACCGAACAGGGTGGCAGAGACCCAGTACTTC.

The V and J genes are TRBV27 and TRBJ1-5, with D tentatively TRBD1 (5 bases). Germline V CDR1 and CDR2: MNHEY, SMNVEV (reference sequence). With 10 bases removed from V and 6 bases from J, the gap between germline ends came to 13 bases. The CDR3 covers 12 residues. In nucleotides, the CDR3 is TGTGCCATCGGCCCCCAGGGTCAGCCCCAGCATTTT. The encoded protein is CAIGPQGQPQHF.

This chain connects TRBV30 to TRBJ1-5; D is unclear. Trimming shortened V by 4 bases and J by 6 bases, and 10 bases separated the two germline ends. The CDR3 extends over 12 amino acids. Germline V CDR1 and CDR2: GTSNPN, SVGIG (reference sequence). The CDR3 sequence is CAWNYWGQPQHF. In DNA, the CDR3 is TGTGCCTGGAACTATTGGGGTCAGCCCCAGCATTTT.

The chain couples TRBV13 to TRBJ2-3; 9 bases are a match to TRBD2. The CDR3 covers 14 residues. CDR1 is PRHDT and CDR2 is FYEKMQ in the germline V gene (reference sequence). After removal of 7 bases from V and 7 bases from J, the junction contained 9 bases not matched to a gene. CDR3 protein: CASTTAGGGNTQYF. CDR3 nucleotide sequence: TGTGCCAGCACCACAGCGGGGGGTGGAAATACGCAGTATTTT.

The chain joins TRBV5-6 to TRBJ1-6; D ambiguous. The V gene lost 1 base and the J gene lost 7 bases, with 6 bases spanning the gap. Germline CDR1 SGHDT, CDR2 YYEEEE. The CDR3 is 13 residues long. This CDR3 reads CASSLSENSPLHF. CDR3 DNA sequence: TGTGCCAGCAGCTTGTCTGAGAATTCACCCCTCCACTTT.

The V call is TRBV10-3, the J call TRBJ1-4, with D hard to call. The CDR3 runs 15 residues. V dropped 3 bases and J dropped 3 bases, with 11 bases sitting between them. The germline CDR1 and CDR2 sequences are ENHRY and SYGVKD. In DNA form, the CDR3 reads TGTGCCATCAGTGATACAGCTGGCCCTAATGAAAAACTGTTTTTT. Its translation is CAISDTAGPNEKLFF.

The chain has TRBV12-2 and TRBJ2-7; the listed D gene, TRBD2, was not tested against the DNA. TRBV12-2 is deemed a pseudogene. CDR3 length: 17 amino acids. The CDR3 here is CASRLARGKAGGPLQYF. The CDR3 DNA reads TGTGCAAGTCGCTTAGCGCGGGGGAAGGCGGGAGGGCCGTTGCAGTACTTC.

This clone was counted once. This sequence joins TRBV28 and TRBJ2-3, with TRBD2 matching 10 bases. The CDR3 loop spans 15 amino acids. V shed 6 bases and J 0 bases; nucleotides not matched to a gene: 3. Germline V CDR1 and CDR2: MDHEN, SYDVKM. This CDR3 is CASRKTSGSTDTQYF. The DNA of the CDR3 is TGTGCCAGCAGGAAGACTAGCGGGAGCACAGATACGCAGTATTTT.

The chain carries TRBV5-1 and TRBJ2-2, with TRBD2 matching 8 bases. Germline values: CDR1 SGHRS, CDR2 YFSETQ. The CDR3 runs to 16 residues. The J segment lost 5 bases and the V segment lost 4 bases, leaving 10 bases of the junction unmatched. The CDR3 DNA follows: TGCGCCAGCAGCCCCGAGGGACTAGTACCGACCGGGGAGCTGTTTTTT. It codes for CASSPEGLVPTGELFF.

On this clone: Other DNA sequences of this sample code for an identical CDR3. The genes are TRBV28 and TRBJ1-1; D gene uncertain. V was pared by 4 bases and J by 1 base, with 7 bases between. The CDR3 totals 13 residues. The V gene's germline CDR1 is MDHEN and CDR2 SYDVKM. CDR3 protein: CASSWVGNTEAFF. CDR3 nucleotide sequence: TGTGCCAGCAGTTGGGTGGGGAACACTGAAGCTTTCTTT.

The rearrangement joins TRBV2 to TRBJ1-4; D is undetermined. The CDR3 totals 17 residues. Germline V gives CDR1 SNHLY, CDR2 FYNNEI. Between the trimmed V and J ends, which lost 6 bases and 2 bases, there was a span of 19 bases. The CDR3, as DNA: TGTGCCAGCAGGGCAAAGCTCGGTGAGAACACTAATGAAAAACTGTTTTTT. Protein: CASRAKLGENTNEKLFF.

The chain carries TRBV2 and TRBJ2-7; D perhaps matches TRBD2 (6 bases). This CDR3 has 13 residues. Germline V gene sequence: CDR1 SNHLY, CDR2 FYNNEI. Trimming stripped 4 bases from V and 7 bases from J, with 14 bases between. CDR3 bases: TGTGCCAGCAGTGGGCAGGTCCGGGGGGAGCAGTACTTC. It yields the protein CASSGQVRGEQYF.

Remarks on this clone: This CDR3 is also generated by other DNA sequences in the sample. The genes are TRBV7-2 and TRBJ2-2; D is uncertain. V lost 1 base to trimming and J lost 4 bases, with 7 bases between them. The CDR3 extends over 14 amino acids. CDR1 and CDR2 from the germline V gene are SGHTA and FQGNSA. CDR3 loop: CASSLEAGTGELFF. CDR3 bases: TGTGCCAGCAGCTTAGAAGCAGGCACCGGGGAGCTGTTTTTT.

This clone was recorded once. The chain recombines TRBV7-9 with TRBJ1-1; no clear D. The CDR3 extends over 13 amino acids. The ends were cut back, 3 bases at V and 2 bases at J, with 7 bases in the middle. Germline assignment: CDR1 SEHNR and CDR2 FQNEAQ (reference sequence). The CDR3 reads CASSFRYNTEAFF. The CDR3 bases are TGTGCCAGCAGCTTTCGGTATAACACTGAAGCTTTCTTT.

The chain has TRBV10-1 and TRBJ2-7; 9 bases are shared with TRBD2. This CDR3 has 15 residues. J was trimmed by 2 bases and V by 4 bases; bases with no gene match: 6. Germline values: CDR1 WNHNN, CDR2 SYGVQD (reference sequence). CDR3 DNA sequence: TGCGCCAGCAGTGTAAGAGCGGGAGGCCCCTACGAGCAGTACTTC. Amino acids: CASSVRAGGPYEQYF.

Worth noting for this clone: The same CDR3 arises from other DNA sequences in this sample as well. The chain links TRBV14 to TRBJ2-7; 9 bases line up with TRBD1. This CDR3 contains 15 residues. The junction had 6 bases not matched to a gene; V was cut back by 4 bases and J by 2 bases. Germline assignment: CDR1 SGHDN and CDR2 FVKESK. CDR3 coding DNA: TGTGCCAGCAGCCGGTCCGGGACAGGGACCTACGAGCAGTACTTC. Translation: CASSRSGTGTYEQYF. Filled out from reference TRBV14 and TRBJ2-7, the complete variable domain reads EAGVTQFPSHSVIEKGQTVTLRCDPISGHDNLYWYRRVMGKEIKFLLHFVKESKQDESGMPNNRFLAERTGGTYSTLKVQPAELEDSGVYFCASSRSGTGTYEQYFGPGTRLTVT.

The chain recombines TRBV11-2 with TRBJ2-7; 9 bases match TRBD1. Trimming cost V 6 bases and J 2 bases; bases outside gene matches: 17. Germline V gene lookup returns CDR1 SGHAT and CDR2 FQNNGV. CDR3 length: 18 amino acids. The chain's CDR3 is CASSSRPLGQGGTYEQYF. DNA of the CDR3: TGTGCCAGCAGTAGTAGACCCCTGGGACAGGGAGGTACCTACGAGCAGTACTTC.

The chain joins TRBV29-1 to TRBJ1-2, with 7 positions matching TRBD1. This CDR3 comprises 12 residues. In germline, CDR1 is SQVTM, CDR2 ANQGSEA. The junction had 4 bases not matched to a gene; V was cut back by 5 bases and J by 4 bases. As DNA, the CDR3 is TGCAGCGTTACAGGGGCCCCCTATGGCTACACCTTC. Protein sequence: CSVTGAPYGYTF. The full variable domain, completed using reference TRBV29-1 and TRBJ1-2, is SAVISQKPSRDICQRGTSLTIQCQVDSQVTMMFWYRQQPGQSLTLIATANQGSEATYESGFVIDKFPISRPNLTFSTLTVSNMSPEDSSIYLCSVTGAPYGYTFGSGTRLTVV.

V usage is TRBV18 and J usage is TRBJ1-4; no clear D. The V end was cut by 0 bases, the J end by 8 bases, with 10 bases between. The CDR3 has 14 amino acids. The germline CDR1 and CDR2 sequences are KGHSH and LQKENI. CDR3 DNA sequence: TGTGCCAGCTCACCACCTGGAGGGCGGGAAAAACTGTTTTTT. Translation gives CASSPPGGREKLFF.

CDR3 nucleotides: TGCAGCGTTGATGAAGGCCAAGGAGCAGAGACCCAGTACTTC. It codes for CSVDEGQGAETQYF. The V gene is TRBV29-1, the J gene TRBJ2-5; no clear D. CDR1 is SQVTM and CDR2 is ANQGSEA in the germline V gene. The ends were cut back, 3 bases at V and 4 bases at J, with 15 bases in the middle. The CDR3 is made up of 14 amino acids.